These 20 T cell receptor beta chains were all obtained from the same sample, sequenced in a study of T cells in Graves' hyperthyroidism and ophthalmopathy. TCR beta CDR3 region amplification was performed from RNA transcripts. The HTBI set primed first-round TCR CDR3 RT-PCR. A single record per CDR3 protein comes from TCRdb applying MiXCR to the multiplex PCR reads. The sample shows 380,000 or so distinct CDR3 sequences, roughly 13% of them seen only once. Sequencing was done on a sample of blood. These receptors originate from a woman aged 25 to 39 with Graves' hyperthyroidism.

The chain links TRBV6-4 to TRBJ2-1; 7 bases agree with TRBD2. The CDR3 is 16 residues long. V lost 0 bases to trimming and J lost 3 bases; unmatched junction nucleotides: 5. Per the germline V gene, CDR1 is MRHNA and CDR2 is SNTAGT. The CDR3 loop is CASSDSALADYNEQFF. The CDR3 DNA sequence: TGTGCCAGCAGTGACTCTGCGCTAGCGGACTACAATGAGCAGTTCTTC.

This clonotype was found many times. The CDR3 nucleotides read TGCAGCGTACAAGCGGGGAGCAATCAGCCCCAGCATTTT. Its protein product is CSVQAGSNQPQHF. J is TRBJ1-5 and V is TRBV29-1; the D is unclear. Trimming stripped 6 bases from V and 1 base from J, with 10 bases between. The CDR3 has 13 residues. Germline V gene lookup returns CDR1 SQVTM and CDR2 ANQGSEA.

This clonotype was detected many times. The rearrangement uses TRBV7-6 and TRBJ2-1, with D maybe TRBD1 (5 bases). The V gene lost 5 bases and the J gene lost 3 bases, with 8 bases spanning the gap. Looked up from germline, CDR1 is SGHVS and CDR2 is FNYEAQ. The CDR3 length is 13 residues. This CDR3 is CASSRQNYNEQFF. The CDR3 DNA reads as TGTGCCAGCAGCAGACAGAACTACAATGAGCAGTTCTTC.

This clonotype was seen a handful of times. The chain is built from TRBV27 and TRBJ2-7; 16 bases align to TRBD2. The CDR3 extends over 17 amino acids. Germline values: CDR1 MNHEY, CDR2 SMNVEV (reference sequence). V shed 4 bases, J shed 3 bases, and the junction held 6 bases outside the gene matches. CDR3 nucleotide sequence: TGTGCCAGCAGTTCGGGACTAGCGGGAGGGCGCTTCTACGAGCAGTACTTC. As protein: CASSSGLAGGRFYEQYF.

This clonotype was detected many times. The chain joins TRBV12-3 or TRBV12-4 to TRBJ1-5; no reliable D call. The CDR3 is made up of 14 amino acids. Trimming took off 3 bases at V and 4 bases at J, with 10 bases between the two ends. CDR3 sequence (DNA): TGTGCCAGCAGTTTTTTGGGAGAAAATCAGCCCCAGCATTTT. Encoded protein: CASSFLGENQPQHF.

This clonotype has ten or more counts. The CDR3 DNA follows: TGCAGTGCTAGATTTTCCTCCGCTAGTCCAGATACGCAGTATTTT. This translates into CSARFSSASPDTQYF. This chain links TRBV20-1 with TRBJ2-3; no clear D gene. V lost 2 bases, J lost 4 bases, and 16 bases lay in between. Germline values: CDR1 DFQATT, CDR2 SNEGSKA (reference sequence). There are 15 residues in the CDR3.

This clonotype was detected ten times or more. The chain recombines TRBV11-2 with TRBJ1-1, with 12 bases identical to TRBD1. The J segment lost 8 bases and the V segment lost 8 bases, leaving 12 bases of the junction unmatched. CDR3 length: 15 amino acids. Germline V gene sequence: CDR1 SGHAT, CDR2 FQNNGV. For the CDR3, the DNA is TGTGCCAGCGGAACCGGGACAGGGGGCGGTCGGGAAGCTTTCTTT. Translated: CASGTGTGGGREAFF.

This clonotype was seen repeatedly, ten times or more. The chain recombines TRBV20-1 with TRBJ2-5, with D tentatively TRBD1 or TRBD2 (5 bases each). The germline V gene encodes CDR1 DFQATT and CDR2 SNEGSKA (reference sequence). With 5 bases removed from V and 4 bases from J, the gap between germline ends came to 17 bases. The CDR3 loop spans 14 amino acids. CDR3 sequence: CSASRGELGETQYF. CDR3 DNA sequence: TGCAGTGCTTCCAGAGGGGAGCTTGGAGAGACCCAGTACTTC.

Many counts were recorded for this clonotype. The chain couples TRBV11-2 to TRBJ2-3; D perhaps matches TRBD2 (6 bases). Deletions cut 3 bases from V and 4 bases from J, with 11 bases between. CDR3 length equals 14 residues. Germline V gene sequence: CDR1 SGHAT, CDR2 FQNNGV. CDR3: CASSFGGIPDTQYF. The DNA of the CDR3 is TGTGCCAGCAGCTTTGGCGGGATCCCAGATACGCAGTATTTT.

As to this clonotype: Compared with germline, one end of the junction differs, possibly owing to a read error. CDR3 coding DNA: TGTGCCAGCAGCGCCCGCCGGGACGGATTTTTGGCCTTC. It codes for CASSARRDGFLAF. The V call is TRBV9, the J call TRBJ1-2, with TRBD1 as a possible D gene (5 bases). Germline-derived CDR1 and CDR2 are SGDLS and YYNGEE. The CDR3 runs 13 residues.

This clonotype was counted a few times. The chain couples TRBV7-9 to TRBJ1-5; maybe TRBD1 (5 bases). Trimming pared 2 bases from V and 7 bases from J, leaving 12 bases between. The CDR3 extends over 14 amino acids. Germline V lookup: CDR1 SEHNR, CDR2 FQNEAQ (reference sequence). The DNA for the CDR3 is TGTGCCAGCAGCTTACCGGGGGGTCAACAGCCCCAGCATTTT. The encoded protein is CASSLPGGQQPQHF.

This clonotype was seen at least ten times. The chain links TRBV2 to TRBJ1-1; the D is unclear. V lost 1 base and J 1 base, leaving 7 bases between the germline ends. The germline CDR1 and CDR2 sequences are SNHLY and FYNNEI. This CDR3 comprises 14 residues. The CDR3 loop reads CASSEVGGNTEAFF. For the CDR3, the DNA is TGTGCCAGCAGTGAAGTAGGCGGGAACACTGAAGCTTTCTTT. Variable domain in full (rest from reference TRBV2 and TRBJ1-1): EPEVTQTPSHQVTQMGQEVILRCVPISNHLYFYWYRQILGQKVEFLVSFYNNEISEKSEIFDDQFSVERPDGSNFTLKIRSTKLEDSAMYFCASSEVGGNTEAFFGQGTRLTVV.

The table lists this clonotype with many counts. The chain employs TRBV20-1 and TRBJ2-7; 8 nucleotides line up with TRBD2. The CDR3 spans 18 residues. CDR1 and CDR2 (germline): DFQATT, SNEGSKA (reference sequence). Trimming cost V 1 base and J 1 base; bases outside gene matches: 15. The CDR3 DNA is TGCAGTGCTAGAGGTGGGACTAGGAGGGCCCCTGGGTCCTACGAGCAGTACTTC. The encoded protein is CSARGGTRRAPGSYEQYF.

The chain combines TRBV5-1 with TRBJ2-5; D is uncertain. V was trimmed by 1 base and J by 5 bases, leaving 9 bases between them. This CDR3 region has 13 residues. Germline values: CDR1 SGHRS, CDR2 YFSETQ. CDR3 DNA: TGCGCCAGCAGCTTGTCTGAACGGGAGACCCAGTACTTC. Translation: CASSLSERETQYF.

V and J are TRBV7-9 and TRBJ1-3, with no clear D. The CDR3 sequence is 15 residues long. Germline CDR1 and CDR2: SEHNR and FQNEAQ (reference sequence). The germline V and J ends were trimmed by 4 bases and 4 bases, with 14 bases remaining between them. The CDR3 nucleotides read TGTGCCAGCAGCTCTGAGGGTGTGTGGGGAAACACCATATATTTT. This gives the protein CASSSEGVWGNTIYF.

V gene TRBV9 combines with J gene TRBJ1-2; 7 bases align to TRBD1. Germline loops: CDR1 SGDLS, CDR2 YYNGEE. This CDR3 is 13 amino acids long. V shed 3 bases and J 7 bases; nucleotides not matched to a gene: 6. The CDR3 DNA sequence: TGTGCCAGCAGCGGCAGGGGGTTCGGTGGCTACACCTTC. Translated: CASSGRGFGGYTF.

The chain joins TRBV2 to TRBJ2-2; D may match TRBD1 or TRBD2 (5 bases each). The V end lost 6 bases, the J end lost 4 bases, and 12 bases lay between the germline ends. Germline V gene sequence: CDR1 SNHLY, CDR2 FYNNEI. The CDR3 totals 14 residues. CDR3 amino acids: CASRTGTSTGELFF. DNA for the CDR3: TGTGCCAGCAGGACCGGGACCTCCACCGGGGAGCTGTTTTTT.

This clonotype was seen repeatedly, ten times or more. CDR3 region: CASSDSAISYEQYF. The DNA for the CDR3 is TGTGCCAGCAGTGATTCAGCGATCTCCTACGAGCAGTACTTC. V and J are TRBV6-1 and TRBJ2-7; D ambiguous. Germline CDR1 is MNHNS and CDR2 is SASEGT. CDR3 length equals 14 residues. The ends were cut back, 3 bases at V and 0 bases at J, with 9 bases in the middle.

This clonotype was seen repeatedly, ten times or more. The genes are TRBV3-1 and TRBJ2-7; D not certain. Germline assignment: CDR1 LGHDT and CDR2 YNNKEL (reference sequence). The CDR3 totals 13 residues. With 1 base removed from V and 3 bases from J, the gap between germline ends came to 7 bases. In DNA form, the CDR3 reads TGTGCCAGCAGCCAAGTTTCAGGCTACGAGCAGTACTTC. Amino acid sequence: CASSQVSGYEQYF.

This clonotype turned up a few times. The gene calls are TRBV29-1 and TRBJ2-7; D possibly corresponds to TRBD1 (6 bases). CDR3 length: 12 amino acids. V gave up 1 base and J gave up 7 bases, with 11 bases separating them. CDR1 SQVTM and CDR2 ANQGSEA come from the germline V gene. The CDR3 is CSVEGQAGEQYF. The CDR3 DNA follows: TGCAGCGTTGAAGGACAGGCCGGGGAGCAGTACTTC.